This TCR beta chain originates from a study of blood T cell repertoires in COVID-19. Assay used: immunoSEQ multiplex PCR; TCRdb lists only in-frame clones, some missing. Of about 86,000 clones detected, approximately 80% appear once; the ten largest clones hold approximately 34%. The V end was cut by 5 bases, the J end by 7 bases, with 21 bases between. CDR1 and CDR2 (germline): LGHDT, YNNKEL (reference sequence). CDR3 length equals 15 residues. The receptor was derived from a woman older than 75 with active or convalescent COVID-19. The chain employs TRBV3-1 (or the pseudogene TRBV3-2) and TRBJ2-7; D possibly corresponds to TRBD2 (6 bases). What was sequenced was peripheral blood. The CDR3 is CASSNRDLGLLEQYF. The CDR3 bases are TGTGCCAGCAGCAACCGGGACTTGGGGCTTCTGGAGCAGTACTTC.